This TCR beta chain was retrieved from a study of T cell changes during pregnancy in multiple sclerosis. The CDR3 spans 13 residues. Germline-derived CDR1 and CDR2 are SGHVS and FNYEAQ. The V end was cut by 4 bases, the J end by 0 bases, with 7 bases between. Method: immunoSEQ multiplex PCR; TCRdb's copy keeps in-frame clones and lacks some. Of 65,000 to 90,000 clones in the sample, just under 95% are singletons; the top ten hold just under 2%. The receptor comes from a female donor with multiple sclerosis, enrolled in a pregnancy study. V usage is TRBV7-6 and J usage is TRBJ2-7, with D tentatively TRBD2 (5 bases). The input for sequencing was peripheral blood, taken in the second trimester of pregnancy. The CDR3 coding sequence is TGTGCCAGCAGCTCCGGGGTCTCCTACGAGCAGTACTTC. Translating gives CASSSGVSYEQYF.